A selection of T cell receptor beta chains follows, all from one sample in a study of human T cells and chemical hapten exposure. TCRdb re-derived calls from the RACE reads in MiXCR, one entry per CDR3 protein. In the table there are about 360,000 distinct CDR3 sequences, roughly 5% of which are singletons. The sample consisted of whole blood, taken in connection with sensitization to the hapten diphenylcyclopropenone (DPC). The receptors originated from a woman aged 45-65 years with alopecia areata. Some clones in this sample may be carry-over from other donors' samples. The CDR3 runs from the conserved cysteine through the conserved F or W.

>TRBJ2-3|TRBV5-1
CASIPGQISTDTQYF
>TRBJ2-7|TRBV12-3/TRBV12-4
CASSLGGGHFYEQYF
>TRBJ2-5|TRBV2
CASSEREVNQETQYF
>TRBJ1-4|TRBV6-1
CASSEISATNEKLFF
>TRBJ1-5|TRBV7-8
CASSPEGGLSNQPQHF
>TRBJ1-1|TRBV12-5
CASGLVRGGNTEAFF
>TRBJ1-1|TRBV5-1
CASSLRLAGLNTEAFF
>TRBJ2-7|TRBV5-1
CASSLSPTTSGVTYEQYF
>TRBJ2-5|TRBV5-1
CASSLDPAQETQYF
>TRBJ2-1|TRBV7-9
CASSLQRGGNEQFF
>TRBJ2-6|TRBV7-9
CASSSSDRRLSGANVLTF
>TRBJ2-5|TRBV5-1
CASSLDGVQETQYF
>TRBJ2-1|TRBV7-2
CASSTILPSGGDEQFF
>TRBJ1-5|TRBV20-1
CSARDSFGRNQPQHF
>TRBJ1-2|TRBV10-2
CASSEMRAGGYTF
>TRBJ2-3|TRBV4-3
CASSAERGLAQYF
>TRBJ2-2|TRBV5-1
CASSPTGEELFF
>TRBJ2-1|TRBV5-1
CASSLAPAGGPRVARGHEQFF
>TRBJ2-6|TRBV11-2
CASSLGQPGANVLTF
>TRBJ1-5|TRBV21-1
CASSGLQGAPGQPQHF
>TRBJ2-1|TRBV29-1
CSVTQVQGEQFF
>TRBJ1-4|TRBV28
CASSTGVNEKLFF
>TRBJ1-4|TRBV4-3
CASSQVRTAEKLFF
>TRBJ2-7|TRBV30
CAWGHYEQYF
>TRBJ1-5|TRBV7-9
CASSFAQGDQPQHF
>TRBJ2-7|TRBV6-6
CASSAVSGGGSYEQYF
>TRBJ2-1|TRBV12-3/TRBV12-4
CASSLNPGQGTHNEQFF
>TRBJ1-6|TRBV12-3/TRBV12-4
CASSLTSGVAHSPLHF
>TRBJ1-4|TRBV11-2
CASSPIGRENEKLFF
>TRBJ2-7|TRBV10-3
CAISDGVSSYEQYF
>TRBJ2-5|TRBV11-2
CASSPAGKGRGETQYF
>TRBJ2-7|TRBV3-1
CASSQEVSSYEQYF